One sample yielded the 11 T cell receptor beta chains listed below, sequenced in a study of OX40 agonist ivuxolimab in advanced cancers. Using immunoSEQ multiplex PCR, the repertoire was profiled, and TCRdb retains in-frame clones only, with some absent. The table has some 70,000 clones, approximately 79% seen once. Sequences were derived from CD4+ or CD8+ T cells sorted from blood, sampled in a trial of the OX40 agonist ivuxolimab. These receptors came from an adult with an advanced solid tumor such as melanoma, head and neck, liver or kidney cancer.

The chain combines TRBV5-1 with TRBJ2-1; tentative D call: TRBD1 (6 bases). This CDR3 comprises 15 residues. V was cut by 3 bases and J by 0 bases, with 10 bases left in between. Looked up from germline, CDR1 is SGHRS and CDR2 is YFSETQ. The CDR3 coding sequence is TGCGCCAGCAGCTCCCGGGACATCTCCTACAATGAGCAGTTCTTC. Translating gives CASSSRDISYNEQFF.

The chain recombines TRBV7-2 with TRBJ2-3; 8 nucleotides match TRBD2. The germline V gene encodes CDR1 SGHTA and CDR2 FQGNSA. Germline trimming cut 3 bases from V and 1 base from J; bases unmatched to any gene: 9. CDR3 length equals 17 residues. CDR3 in DNA: TGTGCCAGCAGCTTTACTAGCGGTGGCCTCGGCACAGATACGCAGTATTTT. Translated, it gives CASSFTSGGLGTDTQYF.

The chain couples TRBV19 to TRBJ2-3; no firm D call. Germline V gene lookup returns CDR1 LNHDA and CDR2 SQIVND (reference sequence). This CDR3 contains 14 residues. Deletions cut 3 bases from V and 7 bases from J, with 14 bases between. Here the CDR3 DNA reads TGTGCCAGTAGTATCTTTGGGAATTGGAATACGCAGTATTTT. Protein: CASSIFGNWNTQYF.

The rearrangement links TRBV5-4 to TRBJ2-5; maybe TRBD2 (6 bases). The V end lost 4 bases, the J end lost 4 bases, and 11 bases lay between the germline ends. The germline V gene encodes CDR1 SGHNT and CDR2 YYREEE (reference sequence). CDR3 length: 13 amino acids. CDR3 bases: TGTGCCAGCAGCCGGGACTTAGGAGAGACCCAGTACTTC. Translation: CASSRDLGETQYF.

This chain connects TRBV9 to TRBJ2-7, with D unclear. V gave up 7 bases and J gave up 5 bases, with 7 bases separating them. Germline V CDR1 and CDR2: SGDLS, YYNGEE. The CDR3 is 10 amino acids. CDR3 coding DNA: TGTGCCAGCGGGATCGACGAGCAGTACTTC. It yields the protein CASGIDEQYF. The full variable domain, with the rest looked up from reference TRBV9 and TRBJ2-7, is DSGVTQTPKHLITATGQRVTLRCSPRSGDLSVYWYQQSLDQGLQFLIQYYNGEERAKGNILERFSAQQFPDLHSELNLSSLELGDSALYFCASGIDEQYFGPGTRLTVT.

The chain joins TRBV2 to TRBJ1-5; 8 positions match TRBD1. Germline V lookup: CDR1 SNHLY, CDR2 FYNNEI. V lost 1 base and J lost 5; bases outside the gene matches: 1. The CDR3 contains 14 residues. CDR3 coding DNA: TGTGCCAGCAGTGAAGACAGGGGGTATCAGCCCCAGCATTTT. Encoded protein: CASSEDRGYQPQHF.

The rearrangement joins TRBV7-2 to TRBJ1-2, with D possibly TRBD1 on 5 matching bases. CDR3 length: 15 amino acids. CDR1 is SGHTA, CDR2 FQGNSA, per germline. The germline V and J ends were trimmed by 4 bases and 8 bases, with 20 bases remaining between them. CDR3 residues: CASSYLRGREDGYTF. The CDR3 nucleotides read TGTGCCAGCAGCTATCTCCGGGGGAGGGAAGACGGCTACACCTTC. The entire variable domain, with the rest obtained from reference TRBV7-2 and TRBJ1-2, is as follows: GAGVSQSPSNKVTEKGKDVELRCDPISGHTALYWYRQSLGQGLEFLIYFQGNSAPDKSGLPSDRFSAERTGGSVSTLTIQRTQQEDSAVYLCASSYLRGREDGYTFGSGTRLTVV.

The CDR3 nucleotides are TGTGCCAGCAGCTCCCTTGTGGACATTCAGTACTTC. Translating it yields CASSSLVDIQYF. The rearrangement links TRBV5-5 to TRBJ2-4; D gene ambiguous. Trimming shortened V by 3 bases and J by 8 bases, and 9 bases separated the two germline ends. Germline V CDR1 and CDR2: SGHKS, YYEKEE (reference sequence). The CDR3 runs to 12 residues.

The chain recombines TRBV9 with TRBJ2-3, with TRBD2 as a possible D gene (5 bases). The V gene's germline CDR1 is SGDLS and CDR2 YYNGEE. V gave up 8 bases and J gave up 2 bases, with 15 bases separating them. The CDR3 spans 14 residues. This CDR3 is CASGSWDFTDTQYF. The CDR3 nucleotides read TGTGCCAGTGGGAGCTGGGATTTCACAGATACGCAGTATTTT.

J is TRBJ2-5 and V is TRBV5-4; D is possibly TRBD2 (6 bases). The CDR3 consists of 14 residues. Germline loops: CDR1 SGHNT, CDR2 YYREEE (reference sequence). V was pared by 1 base and J by 5 bases, with 12 bases between. The DNA for the CDR3 is TGTGCCAGCAGCTTGACTAGCTTGGACGAGACCCAGTACTTC. Residues: CASSLTSLDETQYF.

The chain carries TRBV7-3 and TRBJ2-3, with D possibly TRBD1 on 6 matching bases. This CDR3 spans 16 amino acids. The germline gives CDR1 SGHTA, CDR2 FQGTGA. Trimming cost V 1 base and J 3 bases, with 14 bases left between them. CDR3: CASSLSDRQGTDTQYF. In DNA form, the CDR3 reads TGTGCCAGCAGCTTAAGTGATCGTCAGGGGACAGATACGCAGTATTTT. Looking up the rest from reference TRBV7-3 and TRBJ2-3 gives the full variable domain: GAGVSQTPSNKVTEKGKYVELRCDPISGHTALYWYRQSLGQGPEFLIYFQGTGAADDSGLPNDRFFAVRPEGSVSTLKIQRTERGDSAVYLCASSLSDRQGTDTQYFGPGTRLTVL.